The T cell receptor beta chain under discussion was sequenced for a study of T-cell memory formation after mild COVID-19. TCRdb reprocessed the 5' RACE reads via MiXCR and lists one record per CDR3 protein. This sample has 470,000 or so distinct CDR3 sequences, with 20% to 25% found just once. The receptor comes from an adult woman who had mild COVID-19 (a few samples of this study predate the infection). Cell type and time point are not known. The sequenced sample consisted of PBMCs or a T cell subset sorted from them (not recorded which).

The CDR3, as DNA: TGTGCCACCAGTGATCATGACAGATCCCTTTACAATGAGCAGTTCTTC. Its protein is CATSDHDRSLYNEQFF. This sequence joins TRBV24-1 and TRBJ2-1; D possibly corresponds to TRBD1 (5 bases). The CDR3 is made up of 16 amino acids. The V and J ends lost 3 bases and 4 bases respectively, with 15 bases between them. Looked up from germline, CDR1 is KGHDR and CDR2 is SFDVKD.